This TCR beta chain was identified in a study of regulatory T cells in long-lasting Graves disease. The study, taken as a whole, reports: Study of thyroid tissue was not done, with only peripheral blood studied.

CDR3-region Arm-PCR and iRepertoire HTBI primers produced the TCR beta libraries. TCRdb re-derived calls from the multiplex PCR reads in MiXCR, one entry per CDR3 protein. The sample has over 350,000 distinct CDR3 sequences, 15% seen once; the top ten hold about 8.2%. Time point noted: newly diagnosed GD, antithyroid drugs for less than 3 months. With RNA extracted from PBMCs as input, the TCR library was made. Germline V gene lookup returns CDR1 SEHNR and CDR2 FQNEAQ (reference sequence). The V gene lost 3 bases and the J gene lost 9 bases, with 17 bases spanning the gap. The CDR3 runs to 14 residues. This clonotype was detected many times. Antigen unknown. These data also formed part of another study, on T cells in Graves' hyperthyroidism and ophthalmopathy. That publication notes: Diagnoses were established using clinical symptoms, serum thyroxine and TRAb, thyroid ultrasound and orbital computed tomography. HTBI primers were used for first-round RT-PCR of the TCR CDR3.

The clonotype was recovered from a woman aged 40 to 50 with Graves disease. This chain uses TRBV7-9 with TRBJ1-1; no firm D call. Sequencing used peripheral blood mononuclear cells (PBMCs), obtained at new diagnosis, from a patient treated with antithyroid drugs. The CDR3 loop reads CASSLVDDRSKAFF. CDR3 sequence (DNA): TGTGCCAGCAGCTTGGTTGACGATCGTTCTAAAGCTTTCTTT.